These 3 T cell receptor beta chains came from one sample sequenced in a study of T cells expressing NK-cell markers. TCRdb reprocessed the 5' RACE reads, with one entry per CDR3 protein and no DNA. The sample has more than 400,000 distinct CDR3 sequences. The sample taken for sequencing was blood T cells: a sorted CD56 or NKG2C T cell subset, CD4+ or CD8+ T cells, or bulk PBMC T cells (not recorded which). All receptors come from a woman between 18 and 69 years old in good health.

The chain carries TRBV20-1 and TRBJ1-6; TCRdb names TRBD1, which stays unverified in the absence of DNA. CDR1 is DFQATT, CDR2 SNEGSKA, per germline (reference sequence). The CDR3 has 20 residues. The CDR3: CSARGPLGTGARGWNSPLHF.

The chain recombines TRBV7-2 with TRBJ2-3. The CDR3 is made up of 15 amino acids. CDR1 is SGHTA and CDR2 is FQGNSA in the germline V gene. The CDR3 here is CASSLRGAPADTRYF.

The chain has TRBV6-1 and TRBJ2-7; the TRBD2 assignment by TCRdb is unverifiable without DNA. This CDR3 has 14 amino acids. CDR1 is MNHNS, CDR2 SASEGT, per germline. The CDR3 is CASSAAAGVYEQYF.